This entry is about one T cell receptor (beta chain). Produced via immunoSEQ multiplex PCR; TCRdb's table is partial and in-frame only. The sample holds approximately 340,000 clones, 90% to 95% seen once. This sample was taken from a study of blood T cell repertoires in COVID-19. In germline, CDR1 is SGHRS, CDR2 YFSETQ. With V trimmed by 4 bases and J by 3 bases, 10 bases remained unmatched. The CDR3 loop spans 15 amino acids. V is TRBV5-1 and J is TRBJ2-7; 7 bases match TRBD1. This receptor was taken from a woman in her thirties or forties who had been exposed to COVID-19. The sequencing sample was made of PBMCs or T cells enriched from blood (not recorded which). CDR3 protein: CASSPKTGQNYEQYF. In DNA form, the CDR3 reads TGCGCCAGCAGCCCAAAGACGGGACAGAACTACGAGCAGTACTTC.